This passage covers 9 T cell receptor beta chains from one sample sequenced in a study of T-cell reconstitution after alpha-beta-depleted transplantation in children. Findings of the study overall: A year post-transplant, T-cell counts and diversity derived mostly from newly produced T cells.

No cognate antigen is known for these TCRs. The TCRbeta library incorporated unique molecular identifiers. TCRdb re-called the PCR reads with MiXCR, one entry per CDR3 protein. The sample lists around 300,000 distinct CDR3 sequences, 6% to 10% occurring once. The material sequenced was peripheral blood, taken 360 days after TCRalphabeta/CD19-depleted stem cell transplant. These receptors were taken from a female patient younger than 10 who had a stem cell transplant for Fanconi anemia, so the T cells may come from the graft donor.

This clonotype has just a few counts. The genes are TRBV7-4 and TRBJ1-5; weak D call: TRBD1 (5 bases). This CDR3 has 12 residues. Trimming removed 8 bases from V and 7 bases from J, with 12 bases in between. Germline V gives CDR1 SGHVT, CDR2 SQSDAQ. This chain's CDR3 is CASRGFGQPQHF. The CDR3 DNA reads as TGTGCCAGCCGGGGGTTTGGCCAGCCCCAGCATTTT.

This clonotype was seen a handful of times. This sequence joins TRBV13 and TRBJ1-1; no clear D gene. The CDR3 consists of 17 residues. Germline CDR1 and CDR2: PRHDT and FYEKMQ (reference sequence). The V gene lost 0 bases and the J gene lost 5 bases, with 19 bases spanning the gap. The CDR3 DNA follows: TGTGCCAGCAGCTTAGGCCTTTCGACTGGCGCGGGGACTGAAGCTTTCTTT. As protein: CASSLGLSTGAGTEAFF.

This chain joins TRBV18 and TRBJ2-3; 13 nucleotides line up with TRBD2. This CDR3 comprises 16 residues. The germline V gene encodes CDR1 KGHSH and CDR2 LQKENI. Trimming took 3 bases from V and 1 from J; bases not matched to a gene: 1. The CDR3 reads CASSPTSGGRTDTQYF. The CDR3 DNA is TGTGCCAGCTCACCGACTAGCGGGGGGCGCACAGATACGCAGTATTTT.

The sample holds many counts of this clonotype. CDR3 nucleotides: TGTGCCAGCAGTGGCGAGGGACAGGAAATAACCTACGAGCAGTACTTC. It yields the protein CASSGEGQEITYEQYF. The rearrangement joins TRBV25-1 to TRBJ2-7; 8 bases line up with TRBD1. J gave up 2 bases and V 4 bases, and 10 bases lay outside the gene matches. The V gene's germline CDR1 is MGHDK and CDR2 SYGVNS. The CDR3 length is 16 residues.

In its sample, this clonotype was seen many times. CDR3 sequence reads: CASRLTSGTYNEQFF. CDR3 coding DNA: TGTGCCAGCAGACTTACTAGCGGGACTTACAATGAGCAGTTCTTC. This chain joins TRBV2 and TRBJ2-1, with 10 bases that match TRBD2. Per the germline V gene, CDR1 is SNHLY and CDR2 is FYNNEI. With V trimmed by 6 bases and J by 4 bases, 6 bases remained unmatched. This CDR3 comprises 15 residues.

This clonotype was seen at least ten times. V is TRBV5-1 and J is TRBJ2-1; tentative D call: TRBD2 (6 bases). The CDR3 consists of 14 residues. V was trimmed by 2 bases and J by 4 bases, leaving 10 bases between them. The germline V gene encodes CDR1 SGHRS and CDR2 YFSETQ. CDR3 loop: CASSFSSAYNEQFF. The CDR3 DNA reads TGCGCCAGCAGCTTCTCTAGCGCGTACAATGAGCAGTTCTTC.

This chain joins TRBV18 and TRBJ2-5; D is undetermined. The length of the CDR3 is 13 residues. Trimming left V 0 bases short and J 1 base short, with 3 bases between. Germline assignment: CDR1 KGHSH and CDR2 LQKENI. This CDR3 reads CASSPPSQETQYF. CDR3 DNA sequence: TGTGCCAGCTCACCACCCAGCCAAGAGACCCAGTACTTC.

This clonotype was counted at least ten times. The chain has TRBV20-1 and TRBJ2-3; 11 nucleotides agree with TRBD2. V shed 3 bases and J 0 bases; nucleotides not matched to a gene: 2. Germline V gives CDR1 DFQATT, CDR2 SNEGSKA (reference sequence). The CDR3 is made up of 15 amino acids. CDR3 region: CSASGTSGSTDTQYF. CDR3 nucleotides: TGCAGTGCTAGCGGGACTAGCGGTAGCACAGATACGCAGTATTTT.

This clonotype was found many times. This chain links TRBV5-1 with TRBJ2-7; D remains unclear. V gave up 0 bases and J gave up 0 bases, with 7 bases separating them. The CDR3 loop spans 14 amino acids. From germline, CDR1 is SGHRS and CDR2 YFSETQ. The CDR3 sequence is CASSLGPISYEQYF. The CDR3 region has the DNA TGCGCCAGCAGCTTGGGGCCCATCTCCTACGAGCAGTACTTC. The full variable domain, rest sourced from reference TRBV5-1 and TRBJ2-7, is KAGVTQTPRYLIKTRGQQVTLSCSPISGHRSVSWYQQTPGQGLQFLFEYFSETQRNKGNFPGRFSGRQFSNSRSEMNVSTLELGDSALYLCASSLGPISYEQYFGPGTRLTVT.